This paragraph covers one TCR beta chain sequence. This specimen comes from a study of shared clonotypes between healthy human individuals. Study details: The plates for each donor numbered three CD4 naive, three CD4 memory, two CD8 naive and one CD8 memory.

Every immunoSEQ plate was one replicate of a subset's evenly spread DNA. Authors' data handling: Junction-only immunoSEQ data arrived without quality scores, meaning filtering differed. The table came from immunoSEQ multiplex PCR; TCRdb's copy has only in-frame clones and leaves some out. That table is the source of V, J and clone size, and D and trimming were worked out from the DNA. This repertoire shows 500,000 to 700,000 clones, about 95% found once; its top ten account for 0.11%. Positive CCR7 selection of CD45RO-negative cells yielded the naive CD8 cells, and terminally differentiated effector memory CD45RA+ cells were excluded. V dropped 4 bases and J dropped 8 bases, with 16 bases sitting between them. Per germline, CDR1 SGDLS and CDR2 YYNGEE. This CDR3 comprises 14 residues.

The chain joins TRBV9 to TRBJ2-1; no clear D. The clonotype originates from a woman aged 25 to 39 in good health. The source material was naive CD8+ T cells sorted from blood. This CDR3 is CASSLSLSPYEQFF. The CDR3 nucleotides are TGTGCCAGCAGCCTCTCGCTTAGCCCCTATGAGCAGTTCTTC.